Listed here is a single T cell receptor (beta chain). This sample is drawn from a study of blood T cells in healthy people across ages. The V gene's germline CDR1 is SGHTA and CDR2 FQGNSA. CDR3 length equals 15 residues. Trimming took 5 bases from V and 0 from J, leaving 13 bases between them. Next came a second PCR, run for about 7 to 12 cycles, which used a sample-barcoded 5' primer along with a J-beta primer mix. TCRdb reprocessed the 5' RACE reads via MiXCR and lists one record per CDR3 protein. This table has roughly 680,000 distinct CDR3 sequences, approximately 50% appearing once. The sequence was obtained from an older woman in good health. V and J are TRBV7-2 and TRBJ1-1; weak D call: TRBD1 (5 bases). The sequencing input was blood. CDR3 sequence (DNA): TGTGCCAGCAGCCCCCTCAGGGAAGTGAACACTGAAGCTTTCTTT. Translation: CASSPLREVNTEAFF.